The following is a T cell receptor (beta chain) sequence with its context. Source study methods: Estimates of nucleated cell counts were drawn from the amplification of reference gene primers. This table comes from immunoSEQ multiplex PCR, and its TCRdb copy is limited to in-frame clones, with some not included. V, J and clone size derive from that table, while D and trimming were established from the DNA sequence. Altogether about 200,000 clones are present, roughly 82% being singletons, with the ten largest covering around 5%. With 3 bases clipped from V and 3 bases from J, the junction kept 4 bases outside the gene matches. This CDR3 is built from 15 residues. The germline V gene has CDR1 KGHSH and CDR2 LQKENI. The sample comes from a study of blood T cell repertoires in COVID-19.

The sequence was obtained from a man between 35 and 55 years old with acute COVID-19. The material sequenced was PBMCs or T cells enriched from blood (not recorded which). The chain combines TRBV18 with TRBJ2-5; the match to TRBD1 covers 10 bases. CDR3 sequence reads: CASSPGTGVEETQYF. The CDR3 region has the DNA TGTGCCAGCTCACCCGGGACAGGGGTGGAAGAGACCCAGTACTTC.